A selection of T cell receptor beta chains follows, all from one sample in a study of T-cell reconstitution after alpha-beta-depleted transplantation in children. TCRdb reprocessed the PCR reads via MiXCR and lists one record per CDR3 protein. The sample contains 300,000 to 400,000 distinct CDR3 sequences, over 20% of which appear only once. The material was PBMCs, mostly from graft donor cells, obtained 180 days after TCRalphabeta/CD19-depleted stem cell transplant. The receptors originated from a male patient under 18 who had a stem cell transplant for acute lymphoblastic leukemia, so the T cells may come from the graft donor. CDR3s include the opening cysteine and the closing phenylalanine or tryptophan.

J: TRBJ2-3; V: TRBV12-3/TRBV12-4; CDR3: CASSQTGLVTDTQYF
J: TRBJ2-1; V: TRBV29-1; CDR3: CSVLRTSYNEQFF
J: TRBJ2-7; V: TRBV29-1; CDR3: CSVAQGANEQYF
J: TRBJ1-5; V: TRBV12-3/TRBV12-4; CDR3: CASSRTGGMAPQHF
J: TRBJ2-1; V: TRBV9; CDR3: CASSVVGQGRGEQFF
J: TRBJ1-1; V: TRBV20-1; CDR3: CSARDQRRANTEAFF
J: TRBJ1-2; V: TRBV25-1; CDR3: CASSEYPQGGYTF
J: TRBJ2-1; V: TRBV4-1; CDR3: CASSPDGGVGYNEQFF
J: TRBJ1-6; V: TRBV18; CDR3: CASSPMDSGLPLHF
J: TRBJ2-4; V: TRBV6-1; CDR3: CASRPFYGRTKNIQYF
J: TRBJ1-2; V: TRBV20-1; CDR3: CSVENRKVSRESGYGYTF
J: TRBJ1-2; V: TRBV27; CDR3: CASSLSSPGHYGYTF
J: TRBJ2-5; V: TRBV7-6; CDR3: CASSLGGRGRAEGETQYF
J: TRBJ1-2; V: TRBV18; CDR3: CASSPAGTVYGYTF
J: TRBJ2-7; V: TRBV5-1; CDR3: CASSLGGPSYEQYF
J: TRBJ2-5; V: TRBV5-5; CDR3: CASIFRGPGETQYF
J: TRBJ2-1; V: TRBV12-3/TRBV12-4; CDR3: CASSLMGPYLNEQFF
J: TRBJ2-2; V: TRBV5-1; CDR3: CASSPGKKTGELFF
J: TRBJ2-5; V: TRBV13; CDR3: CASSLRGGPGSQYF
J: TRBJ2-1; V: TRBV5-1; CDR3: CASSTFLSSYNEQFF
J: TRBJ2-1; V: TRBV2; CDR3: CASWVIIAGGGFF
J: TRBJ2-7; V: TRBV25-1; CDR3: CASSEYPGDSYEQYF
J: TRBJ2-5; V: TRBV4-2; CDR3: CASSPTSGRASETQYF
J: TRBJ2-1; V: TRBV7-8; CDR3: CASSLPGLAGGPYNEQFF
J: TRBJ1-2; V: TRBV6-2/TRBV6-3; CDR3: CASRRGGGYGYTF
J: TRBJ1-2; V: TRBV12-3/TRBV12-4; CDR3: CASSRNPSGYGYTF
J: TRBJ2-4; V: TRBV20-1; CDR3: CSALSGQGNIQYF
J: TRBJ1-5; V: TRBV19; CDR3: CASSIRGQISNQPQHF
J: TRBJ1-2; V: TRBV20-1; CDR3: CSARDTEGYGYTF
J: TRBJ2-3; V: TRBV4-1; CDR3: CASSLAVPTDTQYF
J: TRBJ1-2; V: TRBV5-1; CDR3: CASSPDSAIHYGYTF
J: TRBJ2-7; V: TRBV15; CDR3: CATSRDWSSYEQYF
J: TRBJ2-7; V: TRBV4-1; CDR3: CASSQDEGGTASSYEQYF
J: TRBJ2-7; V: TRBV5-1; CDR3: CASSAAWGSPWEQYF
J: TRBJ1-2; V: TRBV29-1; CDR3: CSAEGADPYGYTF
J: TRBJ1-1; V: TRBV7-3; CDR3: CASSLNPGATTEAFF
J: TRBJ1-1; V: TRBV6-6; CDR3: CASSYGGASAFF
J: TRBJ2-1; V: TRBV5-1; CDR3: CASSLGGRREGPSYNEQFF
J: TRBJ1-2; V: TRBV5-1; CDR3: CASSLNSHYGYTF
J: TRBJ2-5; V: TRBV15; CDR3: CATSRDALLRETQYF
J: TRBJ2-1; V: TRBV12-3/TRBV12-4; CDR3: CASSLAPSGRLFSYNEQFF
J: TRBJ2-4; V: TRBV5-1; CDR3: CASSFETGNIQYF
J: TRBJ2-3; V: TRBV2; CDR3: CASSEAGGQGMSPTDTQYF
J: TRBJ2-1; V: TRBV2; CDR3: CASSDGGVLWTGGYDEQFF
J: TRBJ2-7; V: TRBV5-1; CDR3: CASSYRDSNYEQYF
J: TRBJ1-1; V: TRBV7-8; CDR3: CASSPLGTEAFF
J: TRBJ2-3; V: TRBV7-9; CDR3: CASIIWLAGGHTDTQYF
J: TRBJ1-1; V: TRBV15; CDR3: CATSAGQGQNTEAFF
J: TRBJ1-4; V: TRBV15; CDR3: CATSRAGTGAYNEKLFF
J: TRBJ2-1; V: TRBV21-1; CDR3: CASSKALGRAGNEQFF
J: TRBJ2-7; V: TRBV20-1; CDR3: CSVTGTKTYEQYF
J: TRBJ2-7; V: TRBV29-1; CDR3: CSVDRAPSYEQYF
J: TRBJ2-2; V: TRBV10-2; CDR3: CASKKGRDTGELFF
J: TRBJ1-2; V: TRBV12-3/TRBV12-4; CDR3: CASSPPGQNYGYTF
J: TRBJ1-5; V: TRBV19; CDR3: CASSTFGTGFYQPQHF
J: TRBJ1-2; V: TRBV25-1; CDR3: CASRGQDLLHTF
J: TRBJ2-1; V: TRBV27; CDR3: CSSSSPATPSSYNEQFF
J: TRBJ2-1; V: TRBV24-1; CDR3: CATSDLRLPDNEQFF
J: TRBJ1-1; V: TRBV3-1; CDR3: CASSHRDSLFTEAFF
J: TRBJ2-3; V: TRBV7-9; CDR3: CASSSFTIQGTDTQYF